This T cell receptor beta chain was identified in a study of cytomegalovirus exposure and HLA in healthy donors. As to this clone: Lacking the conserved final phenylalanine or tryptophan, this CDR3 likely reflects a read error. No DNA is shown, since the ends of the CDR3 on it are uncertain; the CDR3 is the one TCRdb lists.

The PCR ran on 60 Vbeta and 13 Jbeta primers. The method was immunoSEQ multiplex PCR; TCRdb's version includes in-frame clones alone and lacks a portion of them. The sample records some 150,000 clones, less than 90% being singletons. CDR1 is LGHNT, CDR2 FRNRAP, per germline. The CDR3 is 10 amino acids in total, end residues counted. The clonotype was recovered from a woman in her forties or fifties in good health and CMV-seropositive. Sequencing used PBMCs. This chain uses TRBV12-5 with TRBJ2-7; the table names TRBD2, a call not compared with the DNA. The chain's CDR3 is CASGLLRRSA.